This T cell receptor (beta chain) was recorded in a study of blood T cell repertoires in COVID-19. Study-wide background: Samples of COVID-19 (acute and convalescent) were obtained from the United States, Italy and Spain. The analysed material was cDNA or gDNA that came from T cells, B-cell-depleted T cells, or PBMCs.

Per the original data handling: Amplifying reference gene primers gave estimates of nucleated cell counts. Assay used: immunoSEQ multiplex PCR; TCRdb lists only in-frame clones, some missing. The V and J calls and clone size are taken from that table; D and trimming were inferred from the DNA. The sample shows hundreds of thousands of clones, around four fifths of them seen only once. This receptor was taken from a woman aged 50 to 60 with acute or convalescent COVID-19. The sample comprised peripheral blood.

The CDR3 protein is CASSEERGGYTF. The CDR3 bases are TGTGCCAGCAGTGAGGAAAGAGGGGGCTACACCTTC. The chain employs TRBV6-1 and TRBJ1-2, with D unresolved. This CDR3 is 12 amino acids long. Per the germline V gene, CDR1 is MNHNS and CDR2 is SASEGT. Trimming pared 3 bases from V and 8 bases from J, leaving 10 bases between.